This is a list of T cell receptor beta chains from one sample in a study of blood T cell repertoires in COVID-19. Here immunoSEQ multiplex PCR was the method, and the copy in TCRdb shows in-frame clones only, minus some. In the table there are roughly 70,000 clones, under 90% of which are singletons. Sequencing was carried out using peripheral blood. These receptors were collected from a man aged 70-80 years who had recovered from COVID-19. Each CDR3 is given with its conserved first and last residue. The order of the fields is D gene, J gene, clone size, V gene, CDR3 DNA, CDR3 protein. The D gene is left open where the match is weak. Clone size is not always given. Where it is, it says once, few, many or a class for expanded clones.

.	TRBJ2-5	once	TRBV5-1	TGCGCCAGCAGCTTCGAACTGGGAGACCAAGAGACCCAGTACTTC	CASSFELGDQETQYF
.	TRBJ1-1	.	TRBV6-6	TGTGCCAGCAGTTACATAGAGGGAACTGAAGCTTTCTTT	CASSYIEGTEAFF
.	TRBJ1-5	.	TRBV3-1/TRBV3-2	TGTGCCAGCAGCCAAGTCCGGGGAAGCAATCAGCCCCAGCATTTT	CASSQVRGSNQPQHF
.	TRBJ2-7	.	TRBV19	TGTGCCAGTGGGAATGGGGACTTCTCCTACGAGCAGTACTTC	CASGNGDFSYEQYF
TRBD1	TRBJ1-6	.	TRBV30	TGTGCCTGGGCCGGGGGTGGACAGGGGAATTCACCCCTCCACTTT	CAWAGGGQGNSPLHF
TRBD2	TRBJ2-1	.	TRBV20-1	TGCAGTGCTAGTCGGCTAGCGGGGGATGGTTCCTACAATGAGCAGTTCTTC	CSASRLAGDGSYNEQFF
.	TRBJ2-7	.	TRBV2	TGTGCCAGCAGTGTGGCAGGGGACGACGAGCAGTACTTC	CASSVAGDDEQYF
TRBD1	TRBJ1-6	.	TRBV9	TGTGCCAGCAGCGAGACAGGGGACCCAAAGAGCTCCTATAATTCACCCCTCCACTTT	CASSETGDPKSSYNSPLHF
.	TRBJ1-6	.	TRBV3-1/TRBV3-2	TGTGCCAGCAGCCAAGTTCCAGACTCCAATTCACCCCTCCACTTT	CASSQVPDSNSPLHF
.	TRBJ2-3	.	TRBV6-6	TGTGCCAGCAGTCCCTCCTCGGCTAGCGCGTACGGAGATACGCAGTATTTT	CASSPSSASAYGDTQYF
.	TRBJ1-3	.	TRBV3-1/TRBV3-2	TGTGCCAGCAGCGGCCGACAGGTTTCTGGAAACACCATATATTTT	CASSGRQVSGNTIYF
TRBD1	TRBJ2-5	.	TRBV11-2	TGTGCCAGCAGCGAACGACAGGGGACGTGGGAGACCCAGTACTTC	CASSERQGTWETQYF
.	TRBJ2-6	.	TRBV7-3	TGTGCCAGCAGCACAGGGAGTTCTGGGGCCAACGTCCTGACTTTC	CASSTGSSGANVLTF
.	TRBJ1-1	once	TRBV20-1	TGCAGTGCTAGTCTAATCCTTGAAGCTTTCTTT	CSASLILEAFF
.	TRBJ2-3	.	TRBV9	TGTGCCAGCAGCCCTTTAGTGGGACTGTCCTCAGATACGCAGTATTTT	CASSPLVGLSSDTQYF
TRBD1	TRBJ2-2	few	TRBV3-1/TRBV3-2	TGTGCCAGCAGTCGGGGACAGTCGGGCACCGGGGAGCTGTTTTTT	CASSRGQSGTGELFF
TRBD1	TRBJ1-2	few	TRBV12-5	TGTGCTAGTGGTTCTACAACAGGGGGCTATGGCTACACCTTC	CASGSTTGGYGYTF
.	TRBJ2-3	once	TRBV5-1	TGCGCCAGCAGCTTGGCCTTTTCTAGCGGCACAGATACGCAGTATTTT	CASSLAFSSGTDTQYF
TRBD2	TRBJ2-5	.	TRBV7-2	TGTGCCAGCAACCCGGGGAGGGTTGGAGAGACCCAGTACTTC	CASNPGRVGETQYF
.	TRBJ1-5	.	TRBV7-2	TGTGCCAGCAGCTTAAGTGTACAGGACAATCAGCCCCAGCATTTT	CASSLSVQDNQPQHF
.	TRBJ1-1	.	TRBV4-2	TGTGCCAGCAGCCAAGATCTGGAGGGACTTTCTGCCACTGAAGCTTTCTTT	CASSQDLEGLSATEAFF
.	TRBJ2-1	.	TRBV7-2	TGTGCCAGCAGCGCGGACAGCAGCTCCTACAATGAGCAGTTCTTC	CASSADSSSYNEQFF
.	TRBJ2-1	.	TRBV7-2	TGTGCCAGCAGCTCCCAGGGTTACAATGAGCAGTTCTTC	CASSSQGYNEQFF
.	TRBJ1-4	.	TRBV18	TGTGCCAGCTCACCCAGTACAACTAATGAAAAACTGTTTTTT	CASSPSTTNEKLFF
TRBD1	TRBJ1-4	medium-sized	TRBV19	TGTGCCAGTAGTTTCAGGGGGCCCAATGAAAAACTGTTTTTT	CASSFRGPNEKLFF
.	TRBJ2-3	.	TRBV7-3	TGTGCCAGCAGCTTACAGGGCCAGAACTCTGATACGCAGTATTTT	CASSLQGQNSDTQYF
.	TRBJ1-6	few	TRBV27	TGTGCCAGCAGGGTAGGGGGAATTGATTCACCCCTCCACTTT	CASRVGGIDSPLHF
TRBD2	TRBJ2-1	.	TRBV5-6	TGTGCCAGCAGCTCATCCGGGACTAGCCGCAATGAGCAGTTCTTC	CASSSSGTSRNEQFF
.	TRBJ2-1	.	TRBV5-1	TGCGCCAGCAGCTTCTCCGCGCAGGGATACAATGAGCAGTTCTTC	CASSFSAQGYNEQFF
.	TRBJ1-1	.	TRBV7-3	TGTGCCAGCAGCGCCGGGGAGGGGCACCTGAACACTGAAGCTTTCTTT	CASSAGEGHLNTEAFF
TRBD2	TRBJ2-2	.	TRBV27	TGTGCCAGCAGCCGGAGCGGGGGGGCTACCGGGGAGCTGTTTTTT	CASSRSGGATGELFF
.	TRBJ2-5	.	TRBV19	TGTGCCAGTAGTATTTCTACAGGGCCAGAGACCCAGTACTTC	CASSISTGPETQYF
.	TRBJ2-7	many	TRBV30	TGTGCCTGGAGTCTGGAGCGACTCCACGAGCAGTACTTC	CAWSLERLHEQYF
TRBD2	TRBJ2-5	.	TRBV6-1	TGTGCCAGCAGTGTACCCTTCGGACTAGCGGAAGGGGAGACCCAGTACTTC	CASSVPFGLAEGETQYF
.	TRBJ2-5	.	TRBV6-6	TGTGCCAGCAGTTACCAGAGGGCGGGAGAGACCCAGTACTTC	CASSYQRAGETQYF
.	TRBJ2-7	.	TRBV10-1	TGCGCCAGCAGTGACTCCAGGGGGGCGCTCTACGAGCAGTACTTC	CASSDSRGALYEQYF
TRBD1	TRBJ2-2	.	TRBV7-8	TGTGCCAGCAGCGGTACAGGGGTCGGCACCGGGGAGCTGTTTTTT	CASSGTGVGTGELFF